The 18 T cell receptor beta chains below come from one sample, sequenced in a study of T cell responses to AZD1222 COVID-19 vaccine. The protocol was immunoSEQ multiplex PCR, while the TCRdb copy is restricted to in-frame clones and leaves out a portion. Of more than 110,000 clones detected, around 93% appear once; the ten largest clones hold less than 3.5%. The starting material was peripheral blood, obtained 28 days after the second AZD1222 dose. The source is an adult who received the AZD1222 COVID-19 vaccine.

The rearrangement links TRBV2 to TRBJ2-2; D is perhaps TRBD2 (6 bases). Germline V gene lookup returns CDR1 SNHLY and CDR2 FYNNEI. The CDR3 extends over 15 amino acids. V lost 6 bases and J 0 bases, leaving 11 bases between the germline ends. This CDR3 reads CASSRGGPNTGELFF. In DNA form, the CDR3 reads TGTGCCAGCAGCCGGGGAGGACCGAACACCGGGGAGCTGTTTTTT.

This rearrangement joins TRBV2 to TRBJ2-7, with 8 positions matching TRBD1. In germline, CDR1 is SNHLY, CDR2 FYNNEI. J lost 2 bases, V lost 6 bases, and 9 bases had no gene match. The CDR3 is 15 amino acids. CDR3 in amino acids: CASRGDRGLTYEQYF. The CDR3 nucleotides read TGTGCCAGCAGGGGCGACAGGGGTTTAACCTACGAGCAGTACTTC.

V gene TRBV7-9 combines with J gene TRBJ2-2, with a tentative D call TRBD2 (5 bases). The CDR3 consists of 13 residues. V was trimmed by 5 bases and J by 4 bases, leaving 8 bases between them. Germline values: CDR1 SEHNR, CDR2 FQNEAQ (reference sequence). The CDR3 here is CASSHEGTGELFF. CDR3 bases: TGTGCCAGCAGCCACGAGGGCACCGGGGAGCTGTTTTTT.

This clone was seen ten or more times. The chain combines TRBV15 with TRBJ2-1, with 11 nucleotides matching TRBD2. The germline V gene has CDR1 LNHNV and CDR2 YYDKDF (reference sequence). The V segment lost 5 bases and the J segment 6 bases; nucleotides outside the gene matches: 15. The CDR3 sequence is 18 residues long. The DNA of the CDR3 is TGTGCCACCAGCTCCCTTGGGTTGACTAGCGGGACTCTCAATGAGCAGTTCTTC. This gives the protein CATSSLGLTSGTLNEQFF.

The chain couples TRBV28 to TRBJ2-7; D not resolved. V lost 7 bases to trimming and J lost 3 bases, with 7 bases between them. Germline V lookup: CDR1 MDHEN, CDR2 SYDVKM. This CDR3 contains 11 residues. CDR3 residues: CASTENYEQYF. CDR3 bases: TGTGCCAGCACTGAGAACTACGAGCAGTACTTC. The full variable domain, completed using reference TRBV28 and TRBJ2-7, is DVKVTQSSRYLVKRTGEKVFLECVQDMDHENMFWYRQDPGLGLRLIYFSYDVKMKEKGDIPEGYSVSREKKERFSLILESASTNQTSMYLCASTENYEQYFGPGTRLTVT.

The V gene is TRBV28, the J gene TRBJ2-1, with 13 bases that match TRBD2. Trimming removed 4 bases from V and 8 bases from J; junction bases left unmatched: 8. CDR3 length: 16 amino acids. CDR1 is MDHEN, CDR2 SYDVKM, per germline. The CDR3 region is CASSSLLAGGPYEQFF. In DNA form, the CDR3 reads TGTGCCAGCAGTTCCTTACTAGCGGGAGGGCCGTATGAGCAGTTCTTC.

Only one count was recorded for this clone. The CDR3 region is CASSMLVTSEETQYF. In DNA, the CDR3 is TGTGCCAGTAGTATGTTAGTGACATCTGAAGAGACCCAGTACTTC. The chain links TRBV19 to TRBJ2-5; D unresolved. Germline CDR1 LNHDA, CDR2 SQIVND (reference sequence). Trimming left V 3 bases short and J 3 bases short, with 14 bases between. The CDR3 runs 15 residues.

The V gene is TRBV7-9, the J gene TRBJ2-4; D gene ambiguous. CDR1 and CDR2 from the germline V gene are SEHNR and FQNEAQ (reference sequence). V shed 1 base and J shed 4 bases, with 5 bases lying between them. The CDR3 spans 13 residues. The CDR3 DNA reads TGTGCCAGCAGCTTAGGACATAAAAACATTCAGTACTTC. It yields the protein CASSLGHKNIQYF. The full variable domain, rest sourced from reference TRBV7-9 and TRBJ2-4, is DTGVSQNPRHKITKRGQNVTFRCDPISEHNRLYWYRQTLGQGPEFLTYFQNEAQLEKSRLLSDRFSAERPKGSFSTLEIQRTEQGDSAMYLCASSLGHKNIQYFGAGTRLSVL.

In this sample, this clone turned up once. The chain uses TRBV10-3 and TRBJ2-3; possibly TRBD1 for D (6 bases). The CDR3 is 17 residues long. Germline-derived CDR1 and CDR2 are ENHRY and SYGVKD. Trimming shortened V by 3 bases and J by 6 bases, and 22 bases separated the two germline ends. CDR3 sequence: CAISERKLGAVGDTQYF. The CDR3 nucleotides read TGTGCCATCAGTGAAAGAAAACTGGGGGCAGTGGGGGATACGCAGTATTTT.

This chain links TRBV18 with TRBJ1-3, with D perhaps TRBD1 (6 bases). Germline lookup yields CDR1 KGHSH and CDR2 LQKENI. This CDR3 has 14 amino acids. V lost 5 bases and J 1 base, leaving 9 bases between the germline ends. The CDR3 sequence is CASSTRGSGNTIYF. The CDR3 nucleotides read TGTGCCAGCTCAACCAGGGGTTCTGGAAACACCATATATTTT.

The chain is built from TRBV24-1 and TRBJ1-2; 8 positions agree with TRBD1. The CDR3 is 14 residues long. The germline CDR1 and CDR2 sequences are KGHDR and SFDVKD. V trimming: 4 bases; J trimming: 7 bases; junction bases outside the gene matches: 7. DNA of the CDR3: TGTGCCACCAGTGACCCAGGGGGCGTCACTGGCTACACCTTC. Translated: CATSDPGGVTGYTF.

This chain joins TRBV11-2 and TRBJ2-5, with D possibly being TRBD2 (5 bases). Per germline, CDR1 SGHAT and CDR2 FQNNGV. This CDR3 comprises 14 residues. Trimming removed 3 bases from V and 5 bases from J, with 13 bases in between. CDR3 sequence reads: CASSFATTGETQYF. CDR3 coding DNA: TGTGCCAGCAGCTTCGCAACGACGGGGGAGACCCAGTACTTC.

CDR3 DNA sequence: TGTGCCAGTAGTATCGGGCAGAACCTCAATGAGCAGTTCTTC. Encoded protein: CASSIGQNLNEQFF. The chain joins TRBV19 to TRBJ2-1; D unclear. The V and J ends lost 3 bases and 6 bases respectively, with 12 bases between them. The CDR3 length is 14 residues. Germline V lookup: CDR1 LNHDA, CDR2 SQIVND (reference sequence).

The chain carries TRBV30 and TRBJ2-7; 8 nucleotides line up with TRBD1. This CDR3 region has 14 residues. Germline values: CDR1 GTSNPN, CDR2 SVGIG (reference sequence). J lost 5 bases, V lost 3 bases, and 9 bases had no gene match. The CDR3 is CAWRAQGVPHEQYF. DNA of the CDR3: TGTGCCTGGAGGGCACAGGGGGTTCCTCACGAGCAGTACTTC.

This rearrangement joins TRBV29-1 to TRBJ2-3; 12 nucleotides match TRBD1. The CDR3 has 14 residues. V shed 4 bases and J 5 bases; nucleotides not matched to a gene: 4. The germline V gene encodes CDR1 SQVTM and CDR2 ANQGSEA. The CDR3 DNA sequence: TGCAGCGTTGTAGGGACAGGGGGCCGAGATACGCAGTATTTT. As protein: CSVVGTGGRDTQYF.

The V call is TRBV18, the J call TRBJ1-1; tentative D call: TRBD1 (6 bases). The V end lost 4 bases, the J end lost 1 base, and 22 bases lay between the germline ends. The CDR3 extends over 18 amino acids. Germline V gene lookup returns CDR1 KGHSH and CDR2 LQKENI. In DNA, the CDR3 is TGTGCCAGCTCACGCGCGCGGCAGCCCAAGGGGGGGAACACTGAAGCTTTCTTT. Protein: CASSRARQPKGGNTEAFF.

This sequence joins TRBV4-2 and TRBJ1-2; D perhaps matches TRBD1 (5 bases). CDR3 length: 14 amino acids. Per the germline V gene, CDR1 is LGHNA and CDR2 is YNFKEQ. The germline V and J ends were trimmed by 1 base and 6 bases, with 12 bases remaining between them. The CDR3 coding sequence is TGTGCCAGCAGCCAAGGACAGCACGTCGATGGCTACACCTTC. Translating it yields CASSQGQHVDGYTF.

The rearrangement links TRBV11-3 to TRBJ1-1, with D perhaps TRBD1 (6 bases). Trimming took off 2 bases at V and 2 bases at J, with 9 bases between the two ends. CDR1 is SGHNT, CDR2 YENEEA, per germline. This CDR3 is 14 amino acids long. DNA of the CDR3: TGTGCCAGCAGCTTACAGGGGATTAACACTGAAGCTTTCTTT. Encoded protein: CASSLQGINTEAFF.